This T cell receptor beta chain was profiled in a study of response to subunit inactivated influenza vaccine. CDR1 is MNHNS and CDR2 is SASEGT in the germline V gene. The ends were cut back, 6 bases at V and 0 bases at J, with 18 bases in the middle. This CDR3 region has 18 residues. TCRdb re-called the RT-PCR reads through MiXCR, storing one row per CDR3 protein. The sample has roughly 780,000 distinct CDR3 sequences, roughly 18% seen once. Findings and limits, study-wide: Authors suggested each seasonal influenza vaccination recruits few new T cells.

This clonotype appeared a few times. The antigen is undetermined. The sequence derives from a man between 50 and 59 years old who received an inactivated influenza vaccine. The chain employs TRBV6-1 and TRBJ1-6, with D possibly being TRBD1 (6 bases). This material consisted of PBMCs from blood, taken around 5 days after vaccination. This CDR3 reads CASRTGHGKSSYNSPLHF. The CDR3 DNA reads as TGTGCCAGCAGGACAGGACACGGAAAGAGCTCCTATAATTCACCCCTCCACTTT.